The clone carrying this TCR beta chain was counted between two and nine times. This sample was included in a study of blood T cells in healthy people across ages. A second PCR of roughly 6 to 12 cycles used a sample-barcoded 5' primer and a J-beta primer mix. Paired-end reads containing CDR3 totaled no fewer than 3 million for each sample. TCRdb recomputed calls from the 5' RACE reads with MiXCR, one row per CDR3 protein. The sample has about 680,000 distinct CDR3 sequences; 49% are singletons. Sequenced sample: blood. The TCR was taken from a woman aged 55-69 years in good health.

The CDR3 is CASSKPRGANGYTF. The CDR3 DNA follows: TGTGCCAGCAGCAAACCTCGGGGGGCAAACGGCTACACCTTC. The chain employs TRBV4-2 and TRBJ1-2, with D perhaps TRBD1 (6 bases). Germline lookup yields CDR1 LGHNA and CDR2 YNFKEQ. The CDR3 is 14 amino acids. With 5 bases removed from V and 8 bases from J, the gap between germline ends came to 18 bases.